This TCR beta chain comes out of a study of T-cell memory formation after mild COVID-19. The overall study: Largely, TCR clusters stayed within a single donor. General study findings and limits: The study detected some responding clones in pre-infection memory, suggesting cross-reactive memory joined. Clones that got smaller from day 15 to 85 had even CD4/CD8, while clones growing later tipped toward CD4+.

Trimming removed 6 bases from V and 2 bases from J; junction bases left unmatched: 7. In germline, CDR1 is MNHEY, CDR2 SVGEGT. The CDR3 runs to 15 residues. TCRdb reanalysed the 5' RACE reads using MiXCR and keeps one entry per CDR3 protein. The sample includes around 340,000 distinct CDR3 sequences, about 15% of them seen just once. Notes on this clonotype: No antigen is known for it.

This receptor was taken from a man aged 18 to 29 who had mild COVID-19 (a few samples of this study predate the infection). Cell type and time point are not known. V and J are TRBV6-2 or TRBV6-3 and TRBJ1-5; 7 nucleotides match TRBD1. The sample was PBMCs or a T cell subset sorted from them (not recorded which). CDR3 protein: CASRATGLGNQPQHF. The CDR3 nucleotides are TGTGCCAGCAGAGCGACAGGGCTGGGCAATCAGCCCCAGCATTTT.